This record concerns one T cell receptor (beta chain) sequence. The antigen is not known. The data belong to a study of long-term antiretroviral therapy in people with HIV. Study outcomes and limitations: Against controls, HIV repertoires showed narrower ranges of CDR3 length.

The run of the v3.0 immunoSEQ assay was at survey level. What sequencing targeted per sample was roughly 40,000-50,000 T-cell genomes. Sequencing was performed with immunoSEQ multiplex PCR; in TCRdb, only in-frame clones are kept and a portion is missing. The data contain 25,000 to 35,000 clones, approximately 90% of them seen just once; the ten biggest clones take up less than 4.5%. Trimming cost V 5 bases and J 4 bases, with 9 bases left between them. This CDR3 has 13 amino acids. CDR1 LGHNA and CDR2 YSLEER come from the germline V gene. The TCR originated in a man between 18 and 35 years old with HIV. The sequencing here drew on unsorted PBMCs, taken 3.1 years after starting antiretroviral therapy. The V gene is TRBV4-3, the J gene TRBJ1-5; tentative D call: TRBD1 (6 bases). DNA for the CDR3: TGCGCCAGCAGCGTAGGGGGTAATCAGCCCCAGCATTTT. The encoded protein is CASSVGGNQPQHF.